This T cell receptor beta chain was profiled in a study of T cell changes during pregnancy in multiple sclerosis. V was clipped by 8 bases and J by 6 bases; unmatched bases: 12. This CDR3 comprises 16 residues. The table came from immunoSEQ multiplex PCR; TCRdb's copy has only in-frame clones and leaves some out. There are roughly 38,000 clones in the sample; around 93% occur only once, and roughly 8.1% lies in the top ten. The TCR was taken from a female donor with multiple sclerosis, enrolled in a pregnancy study. Sample: CD8+ T cells from peripheral blood mononuclear cells, taken in the third trimester of pregnancy. V gene TRBV23-1 combines with J gene TRBJ2-1; 11 nucleotides agree with TRBD2. TRBV23-1 is known as an ORF, though its function is uncertain. The CDR3 bases are TGCGCCAGCCCAGTAGCGGGAGGGCCCTCCCTCAATGAGCAGTTCTTC. Translated: CASPVAGGPSLNEQFF.